A single sample gave rise to the 8 T cell receptor beta chains below, sequenced in a study of T-cell memory formation after mild COVID-19. TCRdb reprocessed the 5' RACE reads via MiXCR and lists one record per CDR3 protein. The table includes some 40,000 distinct CDR3 sequences, approximately 9.6% detected once. Sequencing was performed on PBMCs or a T cell subset sorted from them (not recorded which). These receptors came from an adult woman who had mild COVID-19 (a few samples of this study predate the infection). Cell type and time point are not known.

The V call is TRBV7-9, the J call TRBJ2-7, with TRBD1 as a possible D gene (5 bases). The CDR3 runs 14 residues. The V gene's germline CDR1 is SEHNR and CDR2 FQNEAQ (reference sequence). Trimming pared 5 bases from V and 2 bases from J, leaving 13 bases between. The CDR3 DNA reads as TGTGCCAGCAGCACCTCGACAGTTGCCTACGAGCAGTACTTC. Protein: CASSTSTVAYEQYF.

This clonotype appeared many times. The CDR3 reads CASSKVWGDTQYF. In DNA, the CDR3 is TGTGCCAGCAGCAAAGTATGGGGAGATACGCAGTATTTT. The chain carries TRBV21-1 and TRBJ2-3. TRBV21-1 is a recognized pseudogene. This CDR3 has 13 residues.

This sequence joins TRBV9 and TRBJ2-7, with 12 bases aligning to TRBD2. The junction had 3 bases not matched to a gene; V was cut back by 3 bases and J by 2 bases. The CDR3 has 15 amino acids. CDR1 and CDR2 (germline): SGDLS, YYNGEE. The CDR3 DNA reads as TGTGCCAGCAGCGCTAGCGGGGGGGATACCTACGAGCAGTACTTC. Encoded protein: CASSASGGDTYEQYF.

This clonotype was picked up one time. No conserved phenylalanine or tryptophan ends this CDR3, so it is likely a read error. The chain employs TRBV5-1 and TRBJ1-1; no clear D. V was trimmed by 4 bases and J by 0 bases, leaving 7 bases between them. CDR1 is SGHRS, CDR2 YFSETQ, per germline. The CDR3 extends over 13 amino acids. The DNA for the CDR3 is TGCGCCAGCAGCGACCTCATGAACACTGAAGCTTTCCTT. It translates to CASSDLMNTEAFL.

This clonotype turned up a few times. The chain links TRBV7-2 to TRBJ1-2; D not certain. Germline V lookup: CDR1 SGHTA, CDR2 FQGNSA. Trimming left V 3 bases short and J 3 bases short, with 11 bases between. This CDR3 is 14 amino acids long. CDR3 region: CASSFGVFDYGYTF. CDR3 DNA sequence: TGTGCCAGCAGCTTTGGGGTGTTCGACTATGGCTACACCTTC.

This clonotype was observed a handful of times. The rearrangement links TRBV18 to TRBJ1-4; no firm D call. The CDR3 has 16 residues. Germline V gene sequence: CDR1 KGHSH, CDR2 LQKENI. The ends were cut back, 2 bases at V and 0 bases at J, with 10 bases in the middle. The CDR3 here is CASSPSRRTTNEKLFF. CDR3 bases: TGTGCCAGCTCACCATCTCGACGGACAACTAATGAAAAACTGTTTTTT.

This chain connects TRBV20-1 to TRBJ2-3, with 8 nucleotides matching TRBD2. The CDR3 is made up of 15 amino acids. Germline V CDR1 and CDR2: DFQATT, SNEGSKA (reference sequence). V shed 5 bases, J shed 6 bases, and the junction held 13 bases outside the gene matches. The CDR3 sequence is CSAHPLGRGGDTQYF. DNA of the CDR3: TGCAGTGCTCACCCTTTGGGACGGGGGGGTGATACGCAGTATTTT.

This sequence joins TRBV6-4 and TRBJ2-3, with a weak D call TRBD1 (6 bases). V shed 0 bases and J shed 10 bases, with 17 bases lying between them. The CDR3 is 15 amino acids. In germline, CDR1 is MRHNA, CDR2 SNTAGT. As DNA, the CDR3 is TGTGCCAGCAGTGACTCCCCCAAACAGGGTGGCGCGCAGTATTTT. Residues: CASSDSPKQGGAQYF.